This T cell receptor (beta chain) was sequenced for a study of CD8+CD57+ T cells in acquired aplastic anemia. Study context: The DNA of sorted CD4+ and CD8+ cells averaged 3.2 ug.

The CDR3 spans 14 residues. Trimming took 6 bases from V and 4 from J; bases not matched to a gene: 8. Germline V gives CDR1 MGHDK, CDR2 SYGVNS. It was patients with CD8+CD57+ cell expansion by flow cytometry who were chosen for sequencing. Every patient had severe acquired aplastic anemia. TCR beta VDJ and CDR3 were profiled, and genomic DNA was the template. TCRdb re-analysed the reads in MiXCR, keeping a single row per CDR3 protein. The sample shows roughly 240,000 distinct CDR3 sequences, approximately 50% of them seen only once. This clonotype originated in a human donor with aplastic anemia. Sequenced: sorted CD4+, CD8+, or CD8+CD57+ T cells (not recorded which) from PBMCs. The V call is TRBV25-1, the J call TRBJ1-2; 7 nucleotides match TRBD1. CDR3 region: CASSQDRTGYGYTF. In DNA, the CDR3 is TGTGCCAGCAGCCAAGATAGGACAGGCTATGGCTACACCTTC.